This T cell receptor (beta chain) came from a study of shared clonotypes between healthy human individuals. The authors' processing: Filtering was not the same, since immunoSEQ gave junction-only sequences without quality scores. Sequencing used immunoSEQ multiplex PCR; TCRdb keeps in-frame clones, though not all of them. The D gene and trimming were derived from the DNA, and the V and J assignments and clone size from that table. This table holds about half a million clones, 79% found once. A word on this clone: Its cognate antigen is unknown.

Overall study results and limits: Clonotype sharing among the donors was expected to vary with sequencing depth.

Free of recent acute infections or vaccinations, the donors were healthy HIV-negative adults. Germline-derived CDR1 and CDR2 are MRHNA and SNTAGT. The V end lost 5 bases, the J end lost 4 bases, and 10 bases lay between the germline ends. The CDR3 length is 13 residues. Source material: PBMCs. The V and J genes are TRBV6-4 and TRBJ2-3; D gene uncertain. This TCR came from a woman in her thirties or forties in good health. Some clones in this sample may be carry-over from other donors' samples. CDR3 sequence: CASSRTVADTQYF. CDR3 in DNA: TGTGCCAGCAGTCGCACGGTCGCAGATACGCAGTATTTT.